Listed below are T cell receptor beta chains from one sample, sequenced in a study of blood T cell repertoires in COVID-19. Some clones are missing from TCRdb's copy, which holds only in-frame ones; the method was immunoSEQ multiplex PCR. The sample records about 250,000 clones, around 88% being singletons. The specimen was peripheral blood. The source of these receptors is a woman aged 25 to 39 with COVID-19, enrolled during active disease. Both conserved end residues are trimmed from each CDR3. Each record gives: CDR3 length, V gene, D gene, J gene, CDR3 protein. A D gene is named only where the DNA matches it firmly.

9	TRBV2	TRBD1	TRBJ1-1	ASMMDRGAF
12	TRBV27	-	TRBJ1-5	ASSFRRDHQPQH
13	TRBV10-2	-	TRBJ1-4	ASSGVRAANEKLF
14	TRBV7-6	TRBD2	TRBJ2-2	ASSSVGLAETGELF
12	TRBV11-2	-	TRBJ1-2	ASSLESWAGGYT
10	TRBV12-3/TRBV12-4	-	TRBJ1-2	ASSPGDYGYT
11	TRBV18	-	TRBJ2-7	ASSPQGNYEQY
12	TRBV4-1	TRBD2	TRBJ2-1	ASSQEAGGDEQF
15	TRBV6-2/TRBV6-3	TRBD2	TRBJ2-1	ASSSRTSGDSYNEQF
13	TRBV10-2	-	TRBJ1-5	ASSVMTGPNQPQH
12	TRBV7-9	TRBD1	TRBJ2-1	ASSLVQGADEQF
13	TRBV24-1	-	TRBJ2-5	ATRGGSSAQETQY
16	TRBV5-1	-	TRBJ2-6	ASSLVGSALVGANVLT
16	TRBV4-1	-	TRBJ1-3	ASSPIFDRPSSGNTIY
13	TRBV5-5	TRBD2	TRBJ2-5	ASSSRLATQETQY
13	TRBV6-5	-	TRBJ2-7	ASSTQQGQGYEQY
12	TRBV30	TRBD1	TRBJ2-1	AWKHRGAYNEQF
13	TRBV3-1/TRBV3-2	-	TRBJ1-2	ASSQDRNTHYGYT
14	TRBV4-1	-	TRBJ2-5	ASSQGWSGDQETQY
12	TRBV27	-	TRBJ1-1	ASSLYPRGTEAF
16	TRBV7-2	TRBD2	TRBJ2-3	ASSSLAGGTPSTDTQY
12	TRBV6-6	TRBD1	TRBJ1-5	ASSYSQGGSSQH
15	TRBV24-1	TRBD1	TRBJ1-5	ATRTGTGELSDQPQH
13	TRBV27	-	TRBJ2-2	ASSFIGSYSGELF
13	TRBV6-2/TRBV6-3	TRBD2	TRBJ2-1	ASSTLSSGSNEQF
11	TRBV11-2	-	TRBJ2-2	ASSWGGTGELF
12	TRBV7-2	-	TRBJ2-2	ASSLGGSAGELF
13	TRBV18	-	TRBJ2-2	ASSPAAGDTGELF
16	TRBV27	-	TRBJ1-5	ASSSGSWGPGSNQPQH
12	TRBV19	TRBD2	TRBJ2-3	ATRTSGRTDTQY
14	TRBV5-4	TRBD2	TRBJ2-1	ASSLVRLARYNEQF
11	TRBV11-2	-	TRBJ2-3	ASSDWSTDTQY
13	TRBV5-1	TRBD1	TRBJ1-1	ASSPGRGGHTEAF
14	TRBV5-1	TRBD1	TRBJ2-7	ASSGGTGTVAYEQY
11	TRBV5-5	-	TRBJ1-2	ASSLSTGIGYT
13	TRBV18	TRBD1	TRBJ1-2	ASSPDRGLVYGYT
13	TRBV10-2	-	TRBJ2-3	ASSESILRVRTQY
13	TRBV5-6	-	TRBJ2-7	ASSLMREVHYEQY
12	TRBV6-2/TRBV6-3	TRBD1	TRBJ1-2	ASSFSGQGSGYT
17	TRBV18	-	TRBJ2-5	ASSRGSGLWVTKEETQY
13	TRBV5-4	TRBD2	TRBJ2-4	ASSTGGRSEDIQY